The T cell receptor beta chain described here comes from a study of T cells in Graves' hyperthyroidism and ophthalmopathy. What was amplified from RNA transcripts were TCR beta CDR3 regions. First-round RT-PCR targeting the TCR CDR3 was performed with the HTBI primer set. TCRdb redid the calling of the multiplex PCR reads with MiXCR, one entry per CDR3 protein. The sample records a few hundred thousand distinct CDR3 sequences, approximately 15% being singletons. This clonotype was counted between two and nine times. Using 10 ml of fresh peripheral blood, PBMCs were prepared. The specimen sequenced was blood. This clonotype originated in a woman aged 25 to 39 with Graves' ophthalmopathy.

The CDR3 bases are TGTGCCAGTAGGCCCGGGGACGGGGGGATGAGTCAGCCCCAGCATTTT. Translation gives CASRPGDGGMSQPQHF. This chain links TRBV19 with TRBJ1-5; the D gene is possibly TRBD1 (5 bases). Trimming cost V 6 bases and J 6 bases, with 21 bases left between them. Looked up from germline, CDR1 is LNHDA and CDR2 is SQIVND (reference sequence). The CDR3 is 16 residues long. Variable domain in full (rest from reference TRBV19 and TRBJ1-5): DGGITQSPKYLFRKEGQNVTLSCEQNLNHDAMYWYRQDPGQGLRLIYYSQIVNDFQKGDIAEGYSVSREKKESFPLTVTSAQKNPTAFYLCASRPGDGGMSQPQHFGDGTRLSIL.